These T cell receptor beta chains were read from a single sample in a study of graft-versus-host responses after intestinal transplantation. Using immunoSEQ multiplex PCR, the repertoire was profiled, and TCRdb retains in-frame clones only, with some absent. The data contain fewer than 85,000 clones, over 70% of them seen just once; the ten biggest clones take up 0.39%. Their antigens remain unidentified. Sequences were derived from unstimulated CD4+ T cells sorted from spleen or lymph node cells, sampled before transplant. These receptors were taken from a human donor who was the organ donor for an intestinal transplant. The CDR3 runs from the conserved cysteine through the conserved F or W. The D gene is left open where the match is weak. Clone size is given for some rows only: seen once, a few or many times, or a class if the clone is expanded.

clone_size j_call v_call d_call cdr3_aa cdr3_nt
- TRBJ1-2 TRBV28 TRBD1 CASSLLSNRGSEDYGYTF TGTGCCAGCAGTTTGCTCTCCAACAGGGGAAGTGAGGACTATGGCTACACCTTC
- TRBJ1-2 TRBV19 TRBD1 CASSLGQGSGYTF TGTGCCAGTAGTCTCGGACAGGGGTCCGGCTACACCTTC
- TRBJ1-1 TRBV15 - CATSLRGEAFF TGTGCCACCAGCTTACGGGGTGAAGCTTTCTTT
- TRBJ1-2 TRBV7-9 TRBD1 CASSLDVQGNYGYTF TGTGCCAGCAGCTTAGACGTACAGGGGAACTATGGCTACACCTTC
- TRBJ1-6 TRBV19 - CASTRTAHNSPLHF TGTGCCAGTACCAGGACAGCTCATAATTCACCCCTCCACTTT
- TRBJ2-3 TRBV10-3 TRBD1 CAITRDRTTDTQYF TGTGCCATCACTAGGGACAGGACCACAGATACGCAGTATTTT
- TRBJ2-3 TRBV9 - CASSRGQGGDTQYF TGTGCCAGCAGCCGGGGGCAGGGAGGGGATACGCAGTATTTT
- TRBJ2-3 TRBV11-2 - CASSLDRDTQYF TGTGCCAGCAGCTTAGACCGAGATACGCAGTATTTT
- TRBJ1-1 TRBV5-1 TRBD1 CASSRTGVGTEAFF TGCGCCAGCAGCCGGACAGGGGTGGGCACTGAAGCTTTCTTT
- TRBJ1-2 TRBV5-4 - CASSSATRTGFTYGYTF TGTGCCAGCAGCTCAGCGACGAGAACAGGGTTTACCTATGGCTACACCTTC
- TRBJ2-2 TRBV30 - CAAREGFYTGELFF TGTGCCGCGCGGGAAGGATTCTACACCGGGGAGCTGTTTTTT
- TRBJ1-2 TRBV11-1 TRBD1 CASSWTGGHYGYTF TGTGCCAGCAGCTGGACAGGGGGCCACTATGGCTACACCTTC
- TRBJ2-5 TRBV7-6 - CASSLGRGVGETQYF TGTGCCAGCAGCTTAGGCAGGGGTGTTGGGGAGACCCAGTACTTC
medium-sized TRBJ1-2 TRBV7-2 TRBD1 CASSLAGQGEGGYTF TGTGCCAGCAGCTTAGCGGGACAGGGCGAGGGTGGCTACACCTTC
once TRBJ2-2 TRBV10-2 TRBD2 CASRGSGGYTGELFF TGCGCCAGCAGAGGTAGCGGGGGGTACACCGGGGAGCTGTTTTTT
- TRBJ2-2 TRBV7-3 - CASSSGSTAGELFF TGTGCCAGCAGTTCCGGGTCCACGGCCGGGGAGCTGTTTTTT
- TRBJ1-5 TRBV28 - CASSFKSGPLNQPQHF TGTGCCAGCAGTTTTAAGTCAGGCCCTCTAAATCAGCCCCAGCATTTT
- TRBJ1-2 TRBV2 - CASMDRGRGGYTF TGTGCCAGCATGGACCGGGGTAGAGGCGGCTACACCTTC
- TRBJ2-3 TRBV7-2 - CASSLRRADTQYF TGTGCCAGCAGCTTAAGGCGGGCAGATACGCAGTATTTT
- TRBJ2-3 TRBV9 TRBD2 CASSSYSGGGTDTQYF TGTGCCAGCAGCTCCTATAGCGGGGGTGGCACAGATACGCAGTATTTT
- TRBJ2-1 TRBV7-2 TRBD2 CASSPGGGNEQFF TGTGCCAGCAGTCCGGGAGGAGGAAATGAGCAGTTCTTC
- TRBJ1-2 TRBV19 - CASSIGEYPNYGYTF TGTGCCAGTAGTATAGGGGAGTACCCTAACTATGGCTACACCTTC
- TRBJ1-1 TRBV6-5 - CASSYQGSGTEAFF TGTGCCAGCAGTTACCAGGGCTCGGGCACTGAAGCTTTCTTT
- TRBJ2-2 TRBV10-1 - CASSVATGELFF TGCGCCAGCAGTGTAGCTACCGGGGAGCTGTTTTTT
- TRBJ2-1 TRBV2 TRBD2 CASSELAGGQNEQFF TGTGCCAGCAGTGAACTAGCGGGGGGGCAGAATGAGCAGTTCTTC
- TRBJ2-6 TRBV5-4 - CASSLALTANSGANVLTF TGTGCCAGCAGCTTGGCCCTAACCGCGAACTCTGGGGCCAACGTCCTGACTTTC
- TRBJ2-3 TRBV19 TRBD1 CASGQQGITDTQYF TGTGCCAGTGGTCAACAGGGGATCACAGATACGCAGTATTTT
- TRBJ2-5 TRBV4-1 - CASSPQFGIGGETQYF TGCGCCAGCAGCCCCCAGTTCGGGATAGGAGGGGAGACCCAGTACTTC
- TRBJ2-6 TRBV27 - CASGRTELGVANVLTF TGTGCCAGCGGGCGGACAGAGTTAGGGGTGGCCAACGTCCTGACTTTC
- TRBJ1-5 TRBV7-2 TRBD1 CASSSQTGMRNQPQHF TGTGCCAGCAGCTCTCAGACAGGGATGCGCAATCAGCCCCAGCATTTT
- TRBJ1-1 TRBV25-1 - CASSGGGEARRAFF TGTGCCAGCAGTGGGGGGGGAGAGGCGAGGAGAGCTTTCTTT
- TRBJ2-2 TRBV5-1 - CASSLQAANTGELFF TGCGCCAGCAGCTTGCAAGCGGCGAACACCGGGGAGCTGTTTTTT